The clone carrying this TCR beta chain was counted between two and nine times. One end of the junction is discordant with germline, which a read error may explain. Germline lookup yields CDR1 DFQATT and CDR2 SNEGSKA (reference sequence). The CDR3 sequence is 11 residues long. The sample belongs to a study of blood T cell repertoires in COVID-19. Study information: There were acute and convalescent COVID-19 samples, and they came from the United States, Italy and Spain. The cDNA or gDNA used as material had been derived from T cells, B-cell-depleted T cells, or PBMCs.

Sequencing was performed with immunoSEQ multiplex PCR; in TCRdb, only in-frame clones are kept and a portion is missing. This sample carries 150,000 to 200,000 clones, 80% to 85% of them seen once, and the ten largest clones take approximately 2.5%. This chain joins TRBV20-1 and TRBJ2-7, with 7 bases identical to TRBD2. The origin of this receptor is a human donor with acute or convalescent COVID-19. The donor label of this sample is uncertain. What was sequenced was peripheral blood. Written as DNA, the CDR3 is TGCAGTTACTGGCAAGGAGCTAGCGGCCACTTC. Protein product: CSYWQGASGHF.